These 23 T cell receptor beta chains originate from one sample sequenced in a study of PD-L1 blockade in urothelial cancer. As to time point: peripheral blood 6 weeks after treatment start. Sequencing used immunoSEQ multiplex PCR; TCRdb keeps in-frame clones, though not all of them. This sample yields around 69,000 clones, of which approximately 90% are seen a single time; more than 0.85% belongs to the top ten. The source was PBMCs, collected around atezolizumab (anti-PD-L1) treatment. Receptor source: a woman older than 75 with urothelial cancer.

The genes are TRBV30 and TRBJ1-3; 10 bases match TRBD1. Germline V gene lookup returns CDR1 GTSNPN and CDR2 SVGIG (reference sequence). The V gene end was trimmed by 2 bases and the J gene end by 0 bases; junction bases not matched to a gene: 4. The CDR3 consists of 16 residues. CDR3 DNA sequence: TGTGCCTGGAGTAGGGACAGGGGCCTCTCTGGAAACACCATATATTTT. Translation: CAWSRDRGLSGNTIYF.

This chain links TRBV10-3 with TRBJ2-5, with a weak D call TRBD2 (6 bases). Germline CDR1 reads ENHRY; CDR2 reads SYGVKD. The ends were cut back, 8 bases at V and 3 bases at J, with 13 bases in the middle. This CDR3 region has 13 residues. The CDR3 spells CAIGGGGEETQYF. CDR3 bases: TGTGCCATCGGCGGAGGAGGGGAAGAGACCCAGTACTTC.

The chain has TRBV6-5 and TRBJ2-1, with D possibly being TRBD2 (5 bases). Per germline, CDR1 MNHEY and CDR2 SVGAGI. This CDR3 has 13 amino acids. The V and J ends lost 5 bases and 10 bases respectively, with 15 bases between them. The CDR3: CASSPPGVREQFF. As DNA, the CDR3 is TGTGCCAGCAGTCCCCCCGGGGTTCGGGAGCAGTTCTTC.

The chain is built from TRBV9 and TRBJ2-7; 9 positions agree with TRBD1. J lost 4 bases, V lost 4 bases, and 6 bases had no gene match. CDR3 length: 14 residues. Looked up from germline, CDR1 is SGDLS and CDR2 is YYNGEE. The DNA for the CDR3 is TGTGCCAGCAGCCCGGGGACAGGGCTTTACGAGCAGTACTTC. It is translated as CASSPGTGLYEQYF.

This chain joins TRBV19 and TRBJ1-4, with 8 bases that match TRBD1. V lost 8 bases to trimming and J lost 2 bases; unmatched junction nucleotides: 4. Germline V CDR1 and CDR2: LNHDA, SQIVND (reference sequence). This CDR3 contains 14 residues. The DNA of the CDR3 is TGTGCCAGTGGACGACAGGGGACTAATGAAAAACTGTTTTTT. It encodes CASGRQGTNEKLFF.

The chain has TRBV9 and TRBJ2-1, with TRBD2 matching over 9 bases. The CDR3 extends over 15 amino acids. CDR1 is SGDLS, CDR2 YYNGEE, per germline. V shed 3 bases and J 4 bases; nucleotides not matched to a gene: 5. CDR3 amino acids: CASSARLAEYNEQFF. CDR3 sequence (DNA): TGTGCCAGCAGCGCCAGACTAGCGGAGTACAATGAGCAGTTCTTC.

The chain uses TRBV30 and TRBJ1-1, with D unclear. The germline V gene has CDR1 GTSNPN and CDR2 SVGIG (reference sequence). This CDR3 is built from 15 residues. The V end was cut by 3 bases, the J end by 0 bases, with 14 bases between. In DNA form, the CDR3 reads TGTGCCTGGAGACAGCCGGATAGGATGAACACTGAAGCTTTCTTT. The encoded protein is CAWRQPDRMNTEAFF.

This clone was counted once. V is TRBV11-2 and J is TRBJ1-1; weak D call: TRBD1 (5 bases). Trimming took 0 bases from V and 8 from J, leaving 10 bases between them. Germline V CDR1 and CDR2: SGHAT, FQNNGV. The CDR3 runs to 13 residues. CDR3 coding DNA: TGTGCCAGCAGCTTAGATGGGGCGGCGGAAGCTTTCTTT. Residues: CASSLDGAAEAFF.

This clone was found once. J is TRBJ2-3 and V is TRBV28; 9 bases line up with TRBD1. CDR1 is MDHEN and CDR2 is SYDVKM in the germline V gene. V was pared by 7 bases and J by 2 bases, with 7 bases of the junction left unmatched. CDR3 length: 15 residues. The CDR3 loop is CASKRQGVITDTQYF. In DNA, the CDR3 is TGTGCCAGCAAGAGACAGGGGGTTATCACAGATACGCAGTATTTT.

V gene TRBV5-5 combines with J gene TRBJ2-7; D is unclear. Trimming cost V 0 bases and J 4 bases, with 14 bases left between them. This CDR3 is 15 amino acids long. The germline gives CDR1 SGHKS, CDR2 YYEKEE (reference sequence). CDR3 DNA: TGTGCCAGCAGCTTGGATGGAACACTAACTTACGAGCAGTACTTC. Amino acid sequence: CASSLDGTLTYEQYF.

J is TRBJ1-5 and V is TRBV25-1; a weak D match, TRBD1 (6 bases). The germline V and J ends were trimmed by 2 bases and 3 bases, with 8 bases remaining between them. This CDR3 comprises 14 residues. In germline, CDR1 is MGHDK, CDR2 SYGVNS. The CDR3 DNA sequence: TGTGCCAGCAGTGAAACAGGGTACAATCAGCCCCAGCATTTT. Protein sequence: CASSETGYNQPQHF.

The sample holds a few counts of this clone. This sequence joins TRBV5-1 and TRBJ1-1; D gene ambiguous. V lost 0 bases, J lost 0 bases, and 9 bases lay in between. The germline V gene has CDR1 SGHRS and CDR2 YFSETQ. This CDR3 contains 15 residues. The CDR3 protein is CASSLAGGLNTEAFF. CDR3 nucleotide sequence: TGCGCCAGCAGCTTGGCGGGAGGCTTGAACACTGAAGCTTTCTTT.

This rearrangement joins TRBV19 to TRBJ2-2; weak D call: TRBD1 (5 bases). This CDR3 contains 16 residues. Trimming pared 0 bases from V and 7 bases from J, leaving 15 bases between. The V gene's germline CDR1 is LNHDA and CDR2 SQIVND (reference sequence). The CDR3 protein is CASSIDHGSGIGELFF. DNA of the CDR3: TGTGCCAGTAGTATAGATCATGGGTCAGGGATCGGGGAGCTGTTTTTT. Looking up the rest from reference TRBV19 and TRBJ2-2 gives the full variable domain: DGGITQSPKYLFRKEGQNVTLSCEQNLNHDAMYWYRQDPGQGLRLIYYSQIVNDFQKGDIAEGYSVSREKKESFPLTVTSAQKNPTAFYLCASSIDHGSGIGELFFGEGSRLTVL.

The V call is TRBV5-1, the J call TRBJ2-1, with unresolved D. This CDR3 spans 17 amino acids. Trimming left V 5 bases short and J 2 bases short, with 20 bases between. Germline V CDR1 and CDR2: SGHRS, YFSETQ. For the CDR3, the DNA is TGCGCCAGCAGTCTCTTTGCGGAGTTAAGCGCCTACAATGAGCAGTTCTTC. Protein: CASSLFAELSAYNEQFF.

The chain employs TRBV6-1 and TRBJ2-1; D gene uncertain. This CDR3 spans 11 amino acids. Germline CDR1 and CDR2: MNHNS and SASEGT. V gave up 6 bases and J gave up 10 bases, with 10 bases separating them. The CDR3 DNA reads TGTGCCAGCAGGGAGTTCGGGGAGCAGTTCTTC. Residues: CASREFGEQFF.

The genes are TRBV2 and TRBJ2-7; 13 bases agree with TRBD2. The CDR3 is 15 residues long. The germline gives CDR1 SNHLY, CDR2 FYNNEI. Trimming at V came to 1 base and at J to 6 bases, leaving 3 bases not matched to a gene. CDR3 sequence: CASSEEGLAGAEQYF. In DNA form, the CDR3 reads TGTGCCAGCAGTGAAGAAGGACTAGCGGGAGCCGAGCAGTACTTC.

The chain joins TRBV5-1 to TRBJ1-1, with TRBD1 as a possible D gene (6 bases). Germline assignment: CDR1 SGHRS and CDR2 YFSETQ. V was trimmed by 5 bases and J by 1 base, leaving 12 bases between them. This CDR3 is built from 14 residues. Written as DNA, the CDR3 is TGCGCCAGCAGAACAACACAGGGGAACACTGAAGCTTTCTTT. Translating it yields CASRTTQGNTEAFF.

This chain's CDR3 is CASSLGQILYGYTF. DNA for the CDR3: TGTGCCAGCAGTTTAGGACAGATACTCTATGGCTACACCTTC. The chain links TRBV28 to TRBJ1-2, with a weak D call TRBD1 (6 bases). CDR1 is MDHEN and CDR2 is SYDVKM in the germline V gene. V lost 2 bases to trimming and J lost 4 bases, with 11 bases between them. The CDR3 has 14 residues.

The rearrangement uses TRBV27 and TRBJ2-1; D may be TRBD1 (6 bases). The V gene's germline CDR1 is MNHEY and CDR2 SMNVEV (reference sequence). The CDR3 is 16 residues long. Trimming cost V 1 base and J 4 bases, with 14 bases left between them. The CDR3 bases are TGTGCCAGCAGTTTATTAGTCGGGACACAGTACAATGAGCAGTTCTTC. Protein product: CASSLLVGTQYNEQFF.

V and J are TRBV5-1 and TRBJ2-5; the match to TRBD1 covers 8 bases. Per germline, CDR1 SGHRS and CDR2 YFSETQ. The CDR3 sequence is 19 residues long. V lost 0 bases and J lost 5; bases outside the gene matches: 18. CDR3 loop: CASSLAPTGGLPGQETQYF. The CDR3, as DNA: TGCGCCAGCAGCTTGGCCCCTACAGGGGGTCTCCCCGGCCAGGAGACCCAGTACTTC.

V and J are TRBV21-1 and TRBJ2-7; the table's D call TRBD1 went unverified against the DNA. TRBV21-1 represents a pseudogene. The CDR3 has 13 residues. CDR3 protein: CASSTTGNYEQYF. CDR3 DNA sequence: TGTGCCAGCAGCACCACAGGGAACTACGAGCAGTACTTC.

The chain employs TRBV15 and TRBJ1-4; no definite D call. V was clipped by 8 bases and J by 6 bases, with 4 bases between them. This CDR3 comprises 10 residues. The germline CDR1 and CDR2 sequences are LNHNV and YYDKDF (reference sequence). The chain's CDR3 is CATGHEKLFF. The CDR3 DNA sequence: TGTGCCACCGGCCATGAAAAACTGTTTTTT.

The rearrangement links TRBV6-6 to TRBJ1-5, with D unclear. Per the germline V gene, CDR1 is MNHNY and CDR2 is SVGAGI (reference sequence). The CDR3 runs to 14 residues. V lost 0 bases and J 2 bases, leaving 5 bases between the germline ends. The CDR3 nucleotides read TGTGCCAGCAGTTACTCGGGAGGCAATCAGCCCCAGCATTTT. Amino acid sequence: CASSYSGGNQPQHF.